The rows below give T cell receptor beta chains drawn from one sample of a study of blood T cell repertoires in COVID-19. Clones were read by immunoSEQ multiplex PCR, and TCRdb kept only the in-frame ones, dropping some. Of around 150,000 clones listed, approximately 80% are singletons. Sequencing was carried out using peripheral blood. The receptors come from a woman older than 75 with active or convalescent COVID-19. CDR3s include the opening cysteine and the closing phenylalanine or tryptophan. The D gene is left open where the match is weak. Rows give clone size only sometimes, using once, few, many, or a class for an expanded clone.

v_call	j_call	clone_size	d_call	cdr3_aa	cdr3_nt
TRBV12-3/TRBV12-4	TRBJ2-2	NA	NA	CASSDKNTGELFF	TGTGCCAGTAGCGACAAAAACACCGGGGAGCTGTTTTTT
TRBV12-3/TRBV12-4	TRBJ1-2	few	NA	CASSFGTVVGYTF	TGTGCCAGCAGTTTCGGGACTGTGGTCGGCTACACCTTC
TRBV11-2	TRBJ2-3	NA	NA	CASSLTGVHTDTQYF	TGTGCCAGCAGCTTAACCGGGGTCCACACAGATACGCAGTATTTT
TRBV12-3/TRBV12-4	TRBJ1-2	NA	NA	CASSFVLNYGYTF	TGTGCCAGCAGTTTTGTGTTAAACTATGGCTACACCTTC
TRBV12-3/TRBV12-4	TRBJ1-1	once	NA	CASRAGTTTEAFF	TGTGCCAGCAGGGCCGGGACAACGACTGAAGCTTTCTTT
TRBV7-2	TRBJ2-3	NA	NA	CASKHTGTDTQYF	TGTGCCTCAAAGCATACGGGGACAGATACGCAGTATTTT
TRBV19	TRBJ1-5	NA	NA	CASSSREYSNQPQHF	TGTGCCAGTAGTTCTCGAGAATATAGCAATCAGCCCCAGCATTTT
TRBV6-5	TRBJ1-2	NA	TRBD1	CASSWGQGDGYTF	TGTGCCAGCAGTTGGGGACAGGGCGATGGCTACACCTTC
TRBV6-2/TRBV6-3	TRBJ2-1	NA	NA	CASSYVGANNEQFF	TGTGCCAGCAGTTACGTGGGGGCTAACAATGAGCAGTTCTTC
TRBV3-1/TRBV3-2	TRBJ1-2	NA	NA	CASSQDTPRGYTF	TGTGCCAGCAGCCAAGATACTCCGAGGGGCTACACCTTC
TRBV27	TRBJ1-1	NA	NA	CASTLGRGVGRAFF	TGTGCCAGCACCCTAGGGAGGGGGGTCGGCCGCGCTTTCTTT
TRBV28	TRBJ2-2	NA	NA	CASKNRVSTGELFF	TGTGCCAGCAAGAACAGGGTTTCCACCGGGGAGCTGTTTTTT
TRBV5-1	TRBJ1-1	NA	NA	CASSLAGGSNTEAFF	TGCGCCAGCAGCTTGGCCGGGGGGTCAAACACTGAAGCTTTCTTT
TRBV14	TRBJ2-1	NA	TRBD2	CASSQDLGTSGGYYNEQFF	TGTGCCAGCAGCCAAGATTTGGGGACTAGCGGGGGGTACTACAATGAGCAGTTCTTC
TRBV6-5	TRBJ2-1	many	NA	CASSEARGYNEQFF	TGTGCCAGCAGCGAGGCCCGGGGATACAATGAGCAGTTCTTC
TRBV5-1	TRBJ2-2	NA	TRBD2	CASSDSGGAGELFF	TGCGCCAGCAGTGATAGCGGGGGGGCCGGGGAGCTGTTTTTT
TRBV7-2	TRBJ2-5	NA	TRBD2	CASSVLAGQETQYF	TGTGCCAGCAGCGTACTAGCGGGGCAAGAGACCCAGTACTTC
TRBV5-1	TRBJ1-6	NA	NA	CASSFSGNSPLHF	TGCGCCAGCAGCTTTTCAGGGAATTCACCCCTCCACTTT
TRBV27	TRBJ1-2	NA	NA	CASSGRGYGYTF	TGTGCCAGCAGTGGGAGGGGCTATGGCTACACCTTC
TRBV3-1/TRBV3-2	TRBJ2-5	NA	TRBD2	CASTGLAGGETQYF	TGTGCCAGCACGGGGCTAGCGGGAGGGGAGACCCAGTACTTC
TRBV12-3/TRBV12-4	TRBJ1-2	NA	NA	CASTLGGFGYTF	TGTGCCAGCACCTTGGGGGGGTTTGGCTACACCTTC
TRBV18	TRBJ2-3	NA	NA	CASSQGRADTQYF	TGTGCCAGCTCCCAGGGGAGGGCAGATACGCAGTATTTT
TRBV25-1	TRBJ1-5	NA	NA	CASSEDSTNQPQHF	TGTGCCAGCAGTGAAGACAGCACCAATCAGCCCCAGCATTTT
TRBV2	TRBJ1-2	NA	NA	CASSEALNYGYTF	TGTGCCAGCAGCGAAGCGTTAAACTATGGCTACACCTTC
TRBV5-1	TRBJ1-5	few	NA	CASSFSGMSNQPQHF	TGCGCCAGCAGCTTCTCAGGGATGAGCAATCAGCCCCAGCATTTT
TRBV5-6	TRBJ1-1	NA	TRBD1	CASSLDIRGLGEAFF	TGTGCCAGCAGCTTGGATATCAGGGGGCTGGGTGAAGCTTTCTTT
TRBV5-1	TRBJ2-1	NA	NA	CASSVEGNYNEQFF	TGCGCCAGCAGTGTGGAGGGGAACTACAATGAGCAGTTCTTC
TRBV3-1/TRBV3-2	TRBJ2-3	NA	NA	CASSQDYTDTQYF	TGTGCCAGCAGCCAAGATTACACAGATACGCAGTATTTT
TRBV5-5	TRBJ1-6	NA	NA	CASSFGAASSPLHF	TGTGCCAGCAGCTTTGGGGCAGCCTCTTCACCCCTCCACTTT
TRBV19	TRBJ1-1	NA	NA	CASSSQGIGAEAFF	TGTGCCAGTAGTAGCCAGGGGATTGGCGCTGAAGCTTTCTTT
TRBV3-1/TRBV3-2	TRBJ1-1	NA	NA	CASSQGQGTAFF	TGTGCCAGCAGCCAGGGGCAGGGGACCGCTTTCTTT
TRBV5-1	TRBJ1-4	NA	NA	CASSFGRDANEKLFF	TGCGCCAGCAGCTTCGGGCGGGACGCTAATGAAAAACTGTTTTTT
TRBV2	TRBJ1-4	NA	TRBD1	CASRDRGTNEKLFF	TGTGCCAGCAGGGACAGGGGAACTAATGAAAAACTGTTTTTT
TRBV2	TRBJ1-4	NA	NA	CASSGRQAGYEKLFF	TGTGCCAGCAGTGGACGACAGGCCGGGTATGAAAAACTGTTTTTT
TRBV7-6	TRBJ2-1	NA	TRBD2	CASSLGTSGLYNEQFF	TGTGCCAGCAGCTTAGGTACTAGCGGACTCTACAATGAGCAGTTCTTC
TRBV18	TRBJ2-3	NA	TRBD2	CASSPGLAGADTQYF	TGTGCCAGCTCACCGGGACTAGCGGGGGCAGATACGCAGTATTTT
TRBV5-6	TRBJ2-3	once	TRBD1	CASSFRDRVTDTQYF	TGTGCCAGCAGCTTCCGGGACAGAGTCACAGATACGCAGTATTTT
TRBV3-1/TRBV3-2	TRBJ1-1	once	NA	CASSHGGLTEAFF	TGTGCCAGCAGCCACGGGGGGCTCACTGAAGCTTTCTTT
TRBV6-6	TRBJ2-5	once	NA	CASNTGYRQETQYF	TGTGCCAGCAATACAGGGTACCGTCAAGAGACCCAGTACTTC
TRBV18	TRBJ2-5	NA	TRBD1	CASSRDRGSSQETQYF	TGTGCCAGCTCACGCGACAGGGGAAGTTCCCAAGAGACCCAGTACTTC